Below, 9 T cell receptor beta chains from the same sample are listed, as sequenced in a study of blood T cell repertoires in COVID-19. Some clones are missing from TCRdb's copy, which holds only in-frame ones; the method was immunoSEQ multiplex PCR. This sample has 80,000 to 95,000 clones, with 85% found just once. Sequencing was performed on peripheral blood. Receptors were obtained from a man aged 80 or over with acute or convalescent COVID-19.

The chain carries TRBV28 and TRBJ1-4; TRBD1 matches at 10 bases. CDR1 MDHEN and CDR2 SYDVKM come from the germline V gene. The ends lost 5 bases at V and 8 bases at J; junction bases unmatched: 11. The CDR3 has 16 residues. The CDR3 region is CASSALGTGVREKLFF. CDR3 in DNA: TGTGCCAGCAGTGCCCTAGGGACAGGGGTTCGAGAAAAACTGTTTTTT.

CDR3 loop: CASSEVWAGNTEAFF. The CDR3 DNA is TGTGCCAGCAGTGAAGTTTGGGCCGGGAACACTGAAGCTTTCTTT. The gene calls are TRBV6-1 and TRBJ1-1; D is unresolved. V lost 1 base and J 1 base, leaving 10 bases between the germline ends. The CDR3 extends over 15 amino acids. CDR1 and CDR2 from the germline V gene are MNHNS and SASEGT.

This clone has a single count. The chain combines TRBV20-1 with TRBJ2-7; TRBD2 agrees at 13 bases. The trim removed 6 bases at V and 11 bases at J, leaving 4 bases unmatched. The CDR3 length is 11 residues. Per germline, CDR1 DFQATT and CDR2 SNEGSKA (reference sequence). CDR3 nucleotide sequence: TGCAGTGCCCTAGGACTAGCGGGAGAGTACTTC. This translates into CSALGLAGEYF.

This rearrangement joins TRBV28 to TRBJ2-7; TRBD2 matches at 11 bases. Germline CDR1 reads MDHEN; CDR2 reads SYDVKM. The CDR3 spans 14 residues. V lost 6 bases to trimming and J lost 3 bases; unmatched junction nucleotides: 4. The CDR3 nucleotides are TGTGCCAGCAGACTAGCGGGAGAATTCTACGAGCAGTACTTC. Translation gives CASRLAGEFYEQYF.

The rearrangement links TRBV3-1 (or the pseudogene TRBV3-2) to TRBJ1-4, with a tentative D call TRBD1 (5 bases). CDR1 and CDR2 (germline): LGHDT, YNNKEL (reference sequence). Deletions cut 5 bases from V and 4 bases from J, with 14 bases between. The CDR3 is 15 residues long. CDR3 amino acids: CASSRQTANNEKLFF. In DNA form, the CDR3 reads TGTGCCAGCAGCAGACAGACTGCTAATAATGAAAAACTGTTTTTT.

This clone was picked up one time. The rearrangement uses TRBV29-1 and TRBJ1-5; D is unresolved. This CDR3 comprises 13 residues. V lost 6 bases, J lost 11 bases, and 20 bases lay in between. Germline lookup yields CDR1 SQVTM and CDR2 ANQGSEA. The CDR3 here is CSVLDGSLFAQHF. Here the CDR3 DNA reads TGCAGCGTCCTAGACGGCAGTTTGTTTGCCCAGCATTTT.

The chain couples TRBV6-2 or TRBV6-3 to TRBJ2-2, with TRBD1 matching 8 bases. CDR3 size: 18 residues. CDR1 and CDR2 (germline): MNHEY, SVGEGT. V shed 2 bases, J shed 3 bases, and the junction held 11 bases outside the gene matches. The CDR3 region has the DNA TGTGCCAGCAGTTACGACCTACTCAGGGGGCGGGACACCGGGGAGCTGTTTTTT. Its translation is CASSYDLLRGRDTGELFF.

This chain uses TRBV11-3 with TRBJ2-3; perhaps TRBD2 as D (6 bases). The germline gives CDR1 SGHNT, CDR2 YENEEA. Trimming stripped 4 bases from V and 4 bases from J, with 12 bases between. This CDR3 is 14 amino acids long. CDR3 DNA sequence: TGTGCCAGCAGCTCACCGTCGGGGGCAGATACGCAGTATTTT. Amino acids: CASSSPSGADTQYF.

This chain joins TRBV6-1 and TRBJ1-1; no definite D call. The CDR3 length is 16 residues. Between the trimmed V and J ends, which lost 0 bases and 3 bases, there was a span of 14 bases. Germline V gene lookup returns CDR1 MNHNS and CDR2 SASEGT. The CDR3 protein is CASSEARVQVYTEAFF. The CDR3, as DNA: TGTGCCAGCAGTGAAGCGCGGGTTCAAGTGTACACTGAAGCTTTCTTT.